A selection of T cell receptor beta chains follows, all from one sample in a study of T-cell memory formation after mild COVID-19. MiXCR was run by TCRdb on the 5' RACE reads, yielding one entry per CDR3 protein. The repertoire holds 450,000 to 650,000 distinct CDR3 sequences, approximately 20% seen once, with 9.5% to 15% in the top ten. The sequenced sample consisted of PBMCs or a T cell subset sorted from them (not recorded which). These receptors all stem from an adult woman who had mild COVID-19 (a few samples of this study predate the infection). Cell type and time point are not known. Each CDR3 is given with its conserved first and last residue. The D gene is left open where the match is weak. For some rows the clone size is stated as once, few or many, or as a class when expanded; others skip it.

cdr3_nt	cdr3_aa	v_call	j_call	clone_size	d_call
TGTGCCAGCAGTCTACAGGGGGCCTACTACGAGCAGTACTTC	CASSLQGAYYEQYF	TRBV3-1	TRBJ2-7	-	TRBD1
TGCGCCAGCAGCCAAGAAACTGTGGGGACTCCCTTCACCGGGGAGCTGTTTTTT	CASSQETVGTPFTGELFF	TRBV4-1	TRBJ2-2	-	-
TGTGCCAGCAGCTTTAGCGGGCTCCTTGCCGGCACAGATACGCAGTATTTT	CASSFSGLLAGTDTQYF	TRBV27	TRBJ2-3	few	TRBD2
TGCGCCAGCAGCCCTACGAGCGGGGTGAGCGGGGCTAATGAGCAGTTCTTC	CASSPTSGVSGANEQFF	TRBV5-1	TRBJ2-1	-	TRBD2
TGCAGCGTTGGTCCCAGAGGAGGAACTGAAGCTTTCTTT	CSVGPRGGTEAFF	TRBV29-1	TRBJ1-1	-	-
TGTGCCAGCAGCTTAGAACAGGGTCGGTCAGATACGCAGTATTTT	CASSLEQGRSDTQYF	TRBV7-6	TRBJ2-3	-	-
TGTGCCAGCAGTTACTCCGCCAGGGTGGATACTGAAGCTTTCTTT	CASSYSARVDTEAFF	TRBV6-5	TRBJ1-1	few	-
TGTGCCAGCAGTTTAACGGTTACCGGGGAGCTGTTTTTT	CASSLTVTGELFF	TRBV12-3/TRBV12-4	TRBJ2-2	-	-
TGTGCCAGCTCACCATGGGGGGGACGCAATCAGCCCCAGCATTTT	CASSPWGGRNQPQHF	TRBV18	TRBJ1-5	many	-
TGTGCCAGCAGTTTAATTACAGGGGATTACGAGCAGTACTTC	CASSLITGDYEQYF	TRBV12-3/TRBV12-4	TRBJ2-7	-	TRBD1
TGCAGTACCGTGGAGGTCCCCCATATGTACAATGAGCAGTTCTTC	CSTVEVPHMYNEQFF	TRBV20-1	TRBJ2-1	few	-
TGTGCCAGCAGCCGCTATGGGGACGCGGAGACCCAGTACTTC	CASSRYGDAETQYF	TRBV3-1	TRBJ2-5	few	-
TGTGCCAGCAGTTACCTGGCCCCGAAGGCTGAAGCTTTCTTT	CASSYLAPKAEAFF	TRBV6-2/TRBV6-3	TRBJ1-1	many	-
TGTGCCAGTACCCTGGACTCAAGTTGGTCGAACACTGAAGCTTTCTTT	CASTLDSSWSNTEAFF	TRBV19	TRBJ1-1	-	-
TGTGCCAGCAGCTTAGGGGACAGGGAGAAAGAGACCCAGTACTTC	CASSLGDREKETQYF	TRBV7-9	TRBJ2-5	few	TRBD1
TGTGCCAGCTCGGTCCGGGAAAGCAATCAGCCCCAGCATTTT	CASSVRESNQPQHF	TRBV5-5	TRBJ1-5	few	-
TGTGCCAGCAGCCCCTCAAGACTAGGCCAAGAGACCCAGTACTTC	CASSPSRLGQETQYF	TRBV7-7	TRBJ2-5	-	-
TGCAGTGCCGAAACACAAACAGGGCCCAGCGAGCAGTACTTC	CSAETQTGPSEQYF	TRBV20-1	TRBJ2-7	few	-
TGTGCCAGCAGCCTGCTCGGGGGGCAACGACGATCTGGGGCCAACGTCCTGACTTTC	CASSLLGGQRRSGANVLTF	TRBV7-9	TRBJ2-6	few	-
TGTGCCTGGTCCAGGGGTCAGAGCAATCAGCCCCAGCATTTT	CAWSRGQSNQPQHF	TRBV30	TRBJ1-5	-	-
TGTGCCATCAGTGAGTCGGGGAGACCCGAGCAGTACTTC	CAISESGRPEQYF	TRBV10-3	TRBJ2-7	-	-
TGTGCCAGCAGATTTAGTAGGGCCACTGAAGCTTTCTTT	CASRFSRATEAFF	TRBV12-3/TRBV12-4	TRBJ1-1	-	-
TGTGCCAGCAGCTCCTGGGAGGGCGCGAACACTGAAGCTTTCTTT	CASSSWEGANTEAFF	TRBV11-3	TRBJ1-1	-	-
TGTGCCAGTAGTCCGAACTCATGGTCCTACGAGCAGTACTTC	CASSPNSWSYEQYF	TRBV19	TRBJ2-7	many	-
TGTGCCACCAGTGAGCCCGGGACTAGCGCCGAGGCAACCACCAAGTACTTC	CATSEPGTSAEATTKYF	TRBV24-1	TRBJ2-7	-	TRBD2
TGTGCCAGCAGTGAAGAAACTAGCGGTTCCTACGAGCAGTACTTC	CASSEETSGSYEQYF	TRBV6-1	TRBJ2-7	-	TRBD2
TGTGCCAGCAGTTTTCGGCATACTGAAGCTTTCTTT	CASSFRHTEAFF	TRBV12-3/TRBV12-4	TRBJ1-1	few	-
TGTGCCAGCAGCCCAGGGGCAGGCAAACAAGAGACCCAGTACTTC	CASSPGAGKQETQYF	TRBV7-8	TRBJ2-5	-	-
TGTGCCAGCAGCTTAGGGTGGGACAAAGGAGGGGCAGATACGCAGTATTTT	CASSLGWDKGGADTQYF	TRBV7-9	TRBJ2-3	few	-
TGTGCCACCAGCGGCCAGACAGGCCCTGACACTGAAGCTTTCTTT	CATSGQTGPDTEAFF	TRBV15	TRBJ1-1	-	-
TGTGCCAGTAGTGCCCGCCACTCTACGGACAGCACAGATACGCAGTATTTT	CASSARHSTDSTDTQYF	TRBV19	TRBJ2-3	-	-
TGCGCCAGCAGCGGGGGACTAGCGGGGAATTGGGGCACAGATACGCAGTATTTT	CASSGGLAGNWGTDTQYF	TRBV5-1	TRBJ2-3	-	TRBD2
TGTGCCAGCAGTTCCTTCAGCGGGAGGTCCCATTTC	CASSSFSGRSHF	TRBV6-5	TRBJ2-5	few	TRBD2
TGTGCCAGCAGTTACTCGAAGGGACCGACCTATGGCTACACCTTC	CASSYSKGPTYGYTF	TRBV6-5	TRBJ1-2	-	-
TGTGCCAGCAGCTACCGACTAGCGGGAGGCAATGAGCAGTTCTTC	CASSYRLAGGNEQFF	TRBV7-3	TRBJ2-1	-	TRBD2
TGTGCCAGCAGAGTTAGCGGGATCAACGGGGAGCTGTTTTTT	CASRVSGINGELFF	TRBV6-2/TRBV6-3	TRBJ2-2	-	TRBD2
TGTGCCACCAGCCCCCACGGAGGGGAAGGCTACACCTTC	CATSPHGGEGYTF	TRBV15	TRBJ1-2	once	-
TGCAGCGTTGAACATGAGCAGTTCTTC	CSVEHEQFF	TRBV29-1	TRBJ2-1	-	-
TGTGCCAGCAGCCAAGGGTTGAATGACAGGCTCTATGGCTACACCTTC	CASSQGLNDRLYGYTF	TRBV4-2	TRBJ1-2	few	-
TGCAGCGTTGAAGACAACAGGGACTATTCCGAAGCTTTCTTT	CSVEDNRDYSEAFF	TRBV29-1	TRBJ1-1	few	-
TGTGCCAGCAGCGGTGGGGGTAGCGAGCAGTACTTC	CASSGGGSEQYF	TRBV6-5	TRBJ2-7	-	-
TGTGCCAGCAGCACAGGGGGTGAGTACACTGAAGCTTTCTTT	CASSTGGEYTEAFF	TRBV9	TRBJ1-1	few	TRBD1
TGTGCCAGCAGCGTTCGAGGAGGAAGGTACAATGAGCAGTTCTTC	CASSVRGGRYNEQFF	TRBV4-2	TRBJ2-1	few	-
TGTGCCAGCAGTTACGTAGAGGGACTCTCCTACGAGCAGTACTTC	CASSYVEGLSYEQYF	TRBV6-2/TRBV6-3	TRBJ2-7	-	-
TGCGCCAGCAGCCAAGATCTGGGACAGGGAGGGATTAACTATGGCTACACCTTC	CASSQDLGQGGINYGYTF	TRBV4-1	TRBJ1-2	-	TRBD1
TGCGCCAGCAGCTTGGCCGCGGGCCGCAACACTGAAGCTTTCTTT	CASSLAAGRNTEAFF	TRBV5-1	TRBJ1-1	many	-
TGCAGTGCTAGCAGCCTCCGACGGGACACCGGGGAGCTGTTTTTT	CSASSLRRDTGELFF	TRBV20-1	TRBJ2-2	few	-
TGCAGTGCCAGCTTGGGGAGGACAGGGTTTTTTTCGCGCGAGCAGTACTTC	CSASLGRTGFFSREQYF	TRBV20-1	TRBJ2-7	-	TRBD1
TGTGCCAGCAGTTACTCTTATAGCGGAAATGGGTACGAGCAGTACTTC	CASSYSYSGNGYEQYF	TRBV6-5	TRBJ2-7	few	-
TGCGCCAGCAGCTTGGAGGGGTCTGGCTATGGCTACACCTTC	CASSLEGSGYGYTF	TRBV5-1	TRBJ1-2	few	-
TGTGCCAGCAGCCAAGCTCAAGCGGGGGGTACCTACGAGCAGTACTTC	CASSQAQAGGTYEQYF	TRBV4-2	TRBJ2-7	-	TRBD2